This is a list of T cell receptor beta chains from one sample in a study of identical twins. From the 5' RACE reads, TCRdb called clonotypes with MiXCR, one entry per CDR3 protein. Of 640,000 or so distinct CDR3 sequences detected, less than 7% appear once; the ten largest clones hold 1.5% to 2%. Sequencing was done on a sample of naive T cells sorted from blood. The receptors stem from a man younger than 35 in good health. Each CDR3 is given without its conserved first and last residue.

TRBV7-2 | 11 | ASSSLGEETQY
TRBV7-2 | 11 | ASSLSGTGEAF
TRBV29-1 | 9 | SVSLTDTQY
TRBV9 | 13 | ASSASGSAKNIQY
TRBV20-1 | 11 | SARKTGVETQY
TRBV20-1 | 14 | SASSPTSGGYNEQF
TRBV20-1 | 11 | SARRLEYYEQY
TRBV15 | 14 | ATRTSGRVNTGELF
TRBV12-3/TRBV12-4 | 12 | ASSLAGTGEEAF
TRBV18 | 14 | ASSPLSGANTGELF
TRBV11-3 | 12 | ASSFVSSSNEQF
TRBV12-3/TRBV12-4 | 13 | ASSRGTGASGELF